This entry lists 2 T cell receptor beta chains sequenced from one sample in a study of T-cell memory formation after mild COVID-19 (dated by TCRdb to about 2021). The receptor library was made with 5' RACE. Sequencing instrument: Illumina NovaSeq 6000. In TCRdb, the public reads were trimmed at Q25 with fastp and aligned with MiXCR, with productive beta chains retained. Each CDR3 protein appears once, grouped with its most common genes and DNA. The sample table shows 200,000 or so distinct CDR3 sequences, and around 15% are seen once. The biggest ten clones account for just over 2% of the sample. The specimen was PBMCs or a T cell subset sorted from them (not recorded which). These receptors originate from an adult woman who had mild COVID-19 (a few samples of this study predate the infection). The sample titles of this study are shuffled in the database, so cell type and time point are left out; the donor was told from shared clones.

In its sample, this clonotype was seen a few times. The rearrangement joins TRBV7-2 to TRBJ2-1, with TRBD2 identical over 8 bases. The CDR3 is 13 amino acids. Trimming at V came to 2 bases and at J to 12 bases, leaving 6 bases not matched to a gene. Germline-derived CDR1 and CDR2 are SGHTA and FQGNSA. DNA of the CDR3: TGTGCCAGCAGCTTATTTAGCGGGGAGTCGCAGTTCTTC. This translates into CASSLFSGESQFF.

This clonotype counts as medium-sized (0.01 to 0.1%). The rearrangement links TRBV7-2 to TRBJ2-1; D gene ambiguous. Trimming took off 5 bases at V and 0 bases at J, with 11 bases between the two ends. The germline V gene has CDR1 SGHTA and CDR2 FQGNSA. There are 15 residues in the CDR3. The DNA of the CDR3 is TGTGCCAGCAGCGTTCCCCCGAACTCCTACAATGAGCAGTTCTTC. It encodes CASSVPPNSYNEQFF.